The 23 T cell receptor beta chains in this list originate from one sample, sequenced in a study of shared clonotypes between healthy human individuals. Positively selected for CCR7, the CD45RO-negative cells used as naive CD8 cells excluded terminally differentiated effector memory CD45RA+ cells. This table comes from immunoSEQ multiplex PCR, and its TCRdb copy is limited to in-frame clones, with some not included. The sample yields under 1 million clones, about 92% seen once. Input material: naive CD8+ T cells sorted from blood. These receptors all stem from a young man in good health.

This chain uses TRBV13 with TRBJ1-1; D uncertain. This CDR3 has 16 amino acids. Germline lookup yields CDR1 PRHDT and CDR2 FYEKMQ (reference sequence). The germline V and J ends were trimmed by 0 bases and 5 bases, with 16 bases remaining between them. In DNA, the CDR3 is TGTGCCAGCAGCTTAGGGGCAGGCCTTCCCCTTACTGAAGCTTTCTTT. Its protein product is CASSLGAGLPLTEAFF.

This rearrangement joins TRBV7-9 to TRBJ2-1; D may be TRBD1 or TRBD2 (6 bases each). The CDR3 is made up of 19 amino acids. V lost 6 bases to trimming and J lost 8 bases, with 32 bases between them. Germline V gives CDR1 SEHNR, CDR2 FQNEAQ (reference sequence). CDR3 in DNA: TGTGCCAGCAGTCACTCACCAGGGGTCGGGGACTCGACACCCGATGAGCAGTTCTTC. This translates into CASSHSPGVGDSTPDEQFF.

Concerning this clone: Other DNA sequences of this sample code for an identical CDR3. CDR3 in amino acids: CASSLQGPNEKLFF. The CDR3 DNA sequence: TGTGCCAGCAGTTTACAGGGTCCAAATGAAAAACTGTTTTTT. V usage is TRBV27 and J usage is TRBJ1-4; a possible D gene is TRBD1 (5 bases). V was shortened by 2 bases and J by 5 bases, with 9 bases between the two germline ends. The CDR3 is made up of 14 amino acids. Germline assignment: CDR1 MNHEY and CDR2 SMNVEV (reference sequence).

About this clone: At the DNA level, this CDR3 is encoded by other sequences in the same sample as well. The chain is built from TRBV19 and TRBJ2-2; D is unclear. Trimming removed 5 bases at V and 1 base at J, with 5 bases between. CDR3 length equals 13 residues. The germline CDR1 and CDR2 sequences are LNHDA and SQIVND (reference sequence). CDR3 amino acids: CASSYLNTGELFF. CDR3 sequence (DNA): TGTGCCAGTAGTTATCTGAACACCGGGGAGCTGTTTTTT. The whole variable domain, filled in from reference TRBV19 and TRBJ2-2, reads DGGITQSPKYLFRKEGQNVTLSCEQNLNHDAMYWYRQDPGQGLRLIYYSQIVNDFQKGDIAEGYSVSREKKESFPLTVTSAQKNPTAFYLCASSYLNTGELFFGEGSRLTVL.

This rearrangement joins TRBV11-2 to TRBJ2-5, with 8 bases identical to TRBD2. J lost 2 bases, V lost 0 bases, and 17 bases had no gene match. Germline V gene data show CDR1 as SGHAT and CDR2 as FQNNGV. There are 20 residues in the CDR3. CDR3: CASSLDALGESAGGQETQYF. CDR3 coding DNA: TGTGCCAGCAGCTTAGATGCCCTAGGGGAGTCGGCGGGAGGACAAGAGACCCAGTACTTC.

The chain carries TRBV4-1 and TRBJ2-7; possible D gene TRBD1, 6 bases. The V end lost 1 base, the J end lost 3 bases, and 13 bases lay between the germline ends. The germline V gene encodes CDR1 MGHRA and CDR2 YSYEKL. This CDR3 has 15 residues. The CDR3 DNA sequence: TGCGCCAGCAGCCAAGTGGGGGCCCGGAACTACGAGCAGTACTTC. Translating gives CASSQVGARNYEQYF.

The chain couples TRBV7-9 to TRBJ2-7; 14 nucleotides line up with TRBD2. Germline V lookup: CDR1 SEHNR, CDR2 FQNEAQ (reference sequence). The CDR3 runs 16 residues. J lost 4 bases, V lost 5 bases, and 7 bases had no gene match. In nucleotides, the CDR3 is TGTGCCAGCAGCAACCCGGGACTAGCGGGAGATTACGAGCAGTACTTC. Translation gives CASSNPGLAGDYEQYF.

The J gene is TRBJ2-1, the V gene TRBV7-8; D call uncertain. V was trimmed by 8 bases and J by 0 bases, leaving 17 bases between them. Germline CDR1 SGHVS, CDR2 FQNEAQ. The CDR3 sequence is 16 residues long. The CDR3 bases are TGTGCCAGCTCCTGGTCCTGGGGAAGCTCCTACAATGAGCAGTTCTTC. As protein: CASSWSWGSSYNEQFF.

The chain links TRBV18 to TRBJ2-7; D is perhaps TRBD1 (5 bases). Trimming removed 3 bases from V and 3 bases from J, with 15 bases in between. The germline CDR1 and CDR2 sequences are KGHSH and LQKENI. The CDR3 loop spans 15 amino acids. CDR3 DNA: TGTGCCAGCTCACCGGACATCAATGCGCACTACGAGCAGTACTTC. It translates to CASSPDINAHYEQYF.

The chain joins TRBV27 to TRBJ1-2, with D possibly TRBD1 on 5 matching bases. The germline V gene has CDR1 MNHEY and CDR2 SMNVEV (reference sequence). The CDR3 is 14 amino acids. The germline V and J ends were trimmed by 6 bases and 3 bases, with 14 bases remaining between them. The CDR3 is CASSLGPKYYGYTF. Here the CDR3 DNA reads TGTGCCAGCAGCTTGGGACCGAAATACTATGGCTACACCTTC.

V is TRBV2 and J is TRBJ2-1; TRBD2 matches at 11 bases. Germline V gene sequence: CDR1 SNHLY, CDR2 FYNNEI. This CDR3 region has 15 residues. The V segment lost 4 bases and the J segment 9 bases; nucleotides outside the gene matches: 8. CDR3 bases: TGTGCCAGCAGTGGCACTAGCGGGAGTGTGGGTGAGCAGTTCTTC. Residues: CASSGTSGSVGEQFF.

V usage is TRBV7-9 and J usage is TRBJ1-1; D not certain. The length of the CDR3 is 13 residues. CDR1 SEHNR and CDR2 FQNEAQ come from the germline V gene (reference sequence). The ends were cut back, 6 bases at V and 8 bases at J, with 16 bases in the middle. The CDR3 DNA follows: TGTGCCAGCAGTTGGAAGGGTTCCCCCGAAGCTTTCTTT. As protein: CASSWKGSPEAFF.

The genes are TRBV27 and TRBJ2-1, with 10 bases identical to TRBD1. The trim removed 6 bases at V and 7 bases at J, leaving 9 bases unmatched. CDR1 is MNHEY and CDR2 is SMNVEV in the germline V gene (reference sequence). The CDR3 sequence is 15 residues long. The DNA of the CDR3 is TGTGCCAGCAGGGTGACAGGGGGCGAGGGGAATGAGCAGTTCTTC. Translation: CASRVTGGEGNEQFF.

The chain's CDR3 is CASAQHVGSEKLFF. The DNA for the CDR3 is TGCGCCAGCGCCCAGCATGTAGGGTCGGAAAAACTGTTTTTT. This chain uses TRBV5-1 with TRBJ1-4; D is uncertain. Deletions cut 7 bases from V and 8 bases from J, with 18 bases between. CDR3 size: 14 residues. The germline gives CDR1 SGHRS, CDR2 YFSETQ.

V gene TRBV4-3 combines with J gene TRBJ1-2; D is perhaps TRBD1 (6 bases). The CDR3 contains 14 residues. Looked up from germline, CDR1 is LGHNA and CDR2 is YSLEER. Trimming stripped 3 bases from V and 12 bases from J, with 20 bases between. The CDR3 is CASSHGAGAQRNTF. The CDR3 DNA reads TGCGCCAGCAGCCACGGGGCAGGGGCTCAACGTAACACCTTC.

This chain uses TRBV25-1 with TRBJ2-7, with D possibly TRBD1 on 5 matching bases. The CDR3 has 13 amino acids. V was cut by 3 bases and J by 4 bases, with 10 bases left in between. CDR1 and CDR2 from the germline V gene are MGHDK and SYGVNS. The CDR3 DNA reads as TGTGCCAGCAGTGACCCGGACACATACGAGCAGTACTTC. Residues: CASSDPDTYEQYF.

V gene TRBV27 combines with J gene TRBJ2-1; 9 bases are shared with TRBD2. CDR1 is MNHEY and CDR2 is SMNVEV in the germline V gene (reference sequence). V trimming: 3 bases; J trimming: 2 bases; junction bases outside the gene matches: 5. This CDR3 comprises 16 residues. CDR3 coding DNA: TGTGCCAGCAGTTTTAGCGGGAGTAGTACCTACAATGAGCAGTTCTTC. It specifies CASSFSGSSTYNEQFF.

V and J are TRBV10-3 and TRBJ2-7; D remains unclear. The germline CDR1 and CDR2 sequences are ENHRY and SYGVKD. This CDR3 has 14 residues. The ends were cut back, 2 bases at V and 4 bases at J, with 12 bases in the middle. The CDR3 bases are TGTGCCATCAGTGAGGAGACATCCCCTTACGAGCAGTACTTC. Translated: CAISEETSPYEQYF.

The chain carries TRBV27 and TRBJ2-7; tentatively, D is TRBD2 (6 bases). The V and J ends lost 2 bases and 4 bases respectively, with 12 bases between them. Germline V gene data show CDR1 as MNHEY and CDR2 as SMNVEV (reference sequence). The CDR3 extends over 14 amino acids. The CDR3 loop reads CASSLGLTRYEQYF. As DNA, the CDR3 is TGTGCCAGCAGTTTAGGGTTGACTAGGTACGAGCAGTACTTC.

The chain is built from TRBV19 and TRBJ2-1; 8 bases are a match to TRBD1. With V trimmed by 7 bases and J by 6 bases, 11 bases remained unmatched. Germline values: CDR1 LNHDA, CDR2 SQIVND (reference sequence). This CDR3 has 15 residues. CDR3 amino acids: CASISSRGQGNEQFF. The CDR3 bases are TGTGCCAGTATCTCGAGCAGGGGGCAGGGCAATGAGCAGTTCTTC.

The chain combines TRBV4-1 with TRBJ1-4, with D perhaps TRBD1 (5 bases). The V end was cut by 4 bases, the J end by 2 bases, with 8 bases between. CDR3 length equals 14 residues. Germline V gives CDR1 MGHRA, CDR2 YSYEKL. The CDR3 loop is CASSPGSTNEKLFF. The DNA for the CDR3 is TGCGCCAGCAGCCCAGGGTCGACTAATGAAAAACTGTTTTTT.

V and J are TRBV4-3 and TRBJ1-1; D not resolved. Looked up from germline, CDR1 is LGHNA and CDR2 is YSLEER. Trimming removed 4 bases at V and 0 bases at J, with 12 bases between. CDR3 length: 15 residues. In DNA form, the CDR3 reads TGCGCCAGCAGCCTAGGGATGTTGATGAACACTGAAGCTTTCTTT. This sequence encodes CASSLGMLMNTEAFF.

The CDR3 nucleotides read TGTGCCAGCAGCTACTCCCTCAGGAGCTCCTACAATGAGCAGTTCTTC. It encodes CASSYSLRSSYNEQFF. The J gene is TRBJ2-1, the V gene TRBV7-9, with D hard to call. Germline CDR1 SEHNR, CDR2 FQNEAQ (reference sequence). The CDR3 sequence is 16 residues long. V was pared by 4 bases and J by 0 bases, with 13 bases between.